The 9 T cell receptor beta chains below all came from one sample that was sequenced in a study of OX40 agonist ivuxolimab in advanced cancers. Profiling relied on immunoSEQ multiplex PCR, and the TCRdb table lists in-frame clones only, not all of them. The repertoire holds about 20,000 clones, 65% to 90% seen once, with around 17% in the top ten. This sample comprised CD4+ or CD8+ T cells sorted from blood, obtained in a trial of the OX40 agonist ivuxolimab. These receptor sequences come from an adult with an advanced solid tumor such as melanoma, head and neck, liver or kidney cancer.

The CDR3 DNA reads as TGTGCCAGCAGCCCCCGGACTAGCCCCACAGATACGCAGTATTTT. It translates to CASSPRTSPTDTQYF. The chain combines TRBV9 with TRBJ2-3, with 8 bases matching TRBD2. The CDR3 loop spans 15 amino acids. Germline V CDR1 and CDR2: SGDLS, YYNGEE. Trimming cost V 4 bases and J 2 bases; bases outside gene matches: 6.

As regards this clone: The junction and the germline gene differ at one end; a read error may be behind it. The chain has TRBV7-7 and TRBJ2-7, with 11 positions matching TRBD2. Germline CDR1 and CDR2: SSHAT and FNYEAQ (reference sequence). CDR3 length: 14 amino acids. CDR3 sequence: CASSLTSGSYEQYF. The CDR3 DNA follows: TGTGCTAGCAGCTTAACTAGCGGGAGTTACGAGCAGTACTTC.

V usage is TRBV6-5 and J usage is TRBJ1-1; D is ambiguous. The CDR3 contains 13 residues. Germline loops: CDR1 MNHEY, CDR2 SVGAGI. Trimming took 5 bases from V and 1 from J, leaving 8 bases between them. The CDR3 is CASSQTRNTEAFF. The DNA of the CDR3 is TGTGCCAGCAGTCAAACACGGAACACTGAAGCTTTCTTT.

The rearrangement links TRBV6-6 to TRBJ2-7; weak D call: TRBD1 (5 bases). CDR1 and CDR2 from the germline V gene are MNHNY and SVGAGI (reference sequence). This CDR3 has 13 amino acids. V lost 6 bases to trimming and J lost 4 bases, with 13 bases between them. The CDR3 sequence is CASRRLQGYEQYF. The CDR3 bases are TGTGCCAGCAGGAGACTCCAGGGTTACGAGCAGTACTTC.

This clone was detected only once. The chain combines TRBV7-9 with TRBJ2-5, with 13 bases matching TRBD2. This CDR3 is 17 amino acids long. Trimming removed 1 base from V and 1 base from J; junction bases left unmatched: 3. Germline assignment: CDR1 SEHNR and CDR2 FQNEAQ (reference sequence). The DNA for the CDR3 is TGTGCCAGCAGCTTAGGACGACTAGCGGGGGGCCAAGAGACCCAGTACTTC. This gives the protein CASSLGRLAGGQETQYF. Full variable domain (rest looked up from reference TRBV7-9 and TRBJ2-5): DTGVSQNPRHKITKRGQNVTFRCDPISEHNRLYWYRQTLGQGPEFLTYFQNEAQLEKSRLLSDRFSAERPKGSFSTLEIQRTEQGDSAMYLCASSLGRLAGGQETQYFGPGTRLLVL.

The V and J genes are TRBV5-6 and TRBJ2-7, with a weak D call TRBD1 (5 bases). The CDR3 spans 12 residues. With 3 bases removed from V and 3 bases from J, the gap between germline ends came to 7 bases. Per the germline V gene, CDR1 is SGHDT and CDR2 is YYEEEE. The CDR3 DNA is TGTGCCAGCAGCTCCAGGGACTACGAGCAGTACTTC. As protein: CASSSRDYEQYF.

This clone was picked up one time. The chain combines TRBV5-4 with TRBJ2-1; 8 bases map to TRBD2. The CDR3 runs 15 residues. Germline CDR1 and CDR2: SGHNT and YYREEE (reference sequence). V lost 4 bases to trimming and J lost 5 bases; unmatched junction nucleotides: 8. CDR3 DNA: TGTGCCAGCAGCACCAAGCGGGAGTCCGACAATGAGCAGTTCTTC. It is translated as CASSTKRESDNEQFF.

This clone was detected once. V gene TRBV19 combines with J gene TRBJ2-5, with D possibly being TRBD1 (5 bases). The CDR3 consists of 12 residues. Trimming shortened V by 6 bases and J by 2 bases, and 7 bases separated the two germline ends. The germline V gene has CDR1 LNHDA and CDR2 SQIVND (reference sequence). CDR3 loop: CASRAGQETQYF. The CDR3 DNA is TGTGCCAGTAGGGCAGGGCAAGAGACCCAGTACTTC.

The rearrangement links TRBV5-1 to TRBJ2-7, with TRBD2 identical over 7 bases. CDR1 and CDR2 (germline): SGHRS, YFSETQ. There are 13 residues in the CDR3. The trim removed 0 bases at V and 6 bases at J, leaving 3 bases unmatched. CDR3 sequence reads: CASSLEPGGEQYF. The DNA for the CDR3 is TGCGCCAGCAGCTTGGAGCCGGGGGGCGAGCAGTACTTC. Using reference TRBV5-1 and TRBJ2-7 for the parts outside the CDR3, the full variable domain is KAGVTQTPRYLIKTRGQQVTLSCSPISGHRSVSWYQQTPGQGLQFLFEYFSETQRNKGNFPGRFSGRQFSNSRSEMNVSTLELGDSALYLCASSLEPGGEQYFGPGTRLTVT.